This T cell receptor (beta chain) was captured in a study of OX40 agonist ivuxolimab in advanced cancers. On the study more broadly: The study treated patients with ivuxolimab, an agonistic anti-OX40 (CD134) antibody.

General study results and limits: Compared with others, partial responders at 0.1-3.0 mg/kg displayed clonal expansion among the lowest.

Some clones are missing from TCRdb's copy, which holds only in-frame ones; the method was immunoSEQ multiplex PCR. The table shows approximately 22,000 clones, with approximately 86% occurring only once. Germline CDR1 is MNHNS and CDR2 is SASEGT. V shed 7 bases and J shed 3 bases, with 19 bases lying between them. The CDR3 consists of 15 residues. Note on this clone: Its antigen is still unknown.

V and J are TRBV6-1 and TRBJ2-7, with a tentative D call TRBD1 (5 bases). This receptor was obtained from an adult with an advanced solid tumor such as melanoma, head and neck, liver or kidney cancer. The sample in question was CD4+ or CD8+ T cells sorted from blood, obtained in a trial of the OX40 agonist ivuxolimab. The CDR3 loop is CASNRQPLGHYEQYF. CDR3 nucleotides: TGTGCCAGCAACCGACAGCCATTGGGTCACTACGAGCAGTACTTC.